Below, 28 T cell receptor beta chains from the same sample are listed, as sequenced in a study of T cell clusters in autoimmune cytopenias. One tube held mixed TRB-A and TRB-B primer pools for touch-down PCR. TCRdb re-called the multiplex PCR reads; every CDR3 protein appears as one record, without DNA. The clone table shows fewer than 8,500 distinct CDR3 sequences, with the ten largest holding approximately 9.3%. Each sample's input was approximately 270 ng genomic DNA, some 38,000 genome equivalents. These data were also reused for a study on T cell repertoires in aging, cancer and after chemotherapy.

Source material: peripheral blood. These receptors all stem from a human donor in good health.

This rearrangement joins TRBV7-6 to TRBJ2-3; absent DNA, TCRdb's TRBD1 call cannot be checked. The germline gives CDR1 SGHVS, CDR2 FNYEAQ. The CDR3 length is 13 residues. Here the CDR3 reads CASSTPGTDTQYF.

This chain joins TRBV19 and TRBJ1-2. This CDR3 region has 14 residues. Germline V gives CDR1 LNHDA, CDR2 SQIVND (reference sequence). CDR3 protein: CASSMARRESAYTF.

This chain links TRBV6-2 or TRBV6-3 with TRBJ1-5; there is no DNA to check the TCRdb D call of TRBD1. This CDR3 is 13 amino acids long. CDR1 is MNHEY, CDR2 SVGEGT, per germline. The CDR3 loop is CASSSTGNQPQHF.

The CDR3 protein is CASSLRETIDNEQFF. V gene TRBV12-3 or TRBV12-4 combines with J gene TRBJ2-1; there is no DNA to check the TCRdb D call of TRBD2. This CDR3 comprises 15 residues.

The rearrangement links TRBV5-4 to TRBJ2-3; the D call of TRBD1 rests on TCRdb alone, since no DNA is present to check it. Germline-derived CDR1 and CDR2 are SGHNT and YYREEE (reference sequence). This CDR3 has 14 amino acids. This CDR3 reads CASAIGGSPDTQYF.

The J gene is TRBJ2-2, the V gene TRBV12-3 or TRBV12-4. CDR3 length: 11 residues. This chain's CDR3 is CASSLDGELFF.

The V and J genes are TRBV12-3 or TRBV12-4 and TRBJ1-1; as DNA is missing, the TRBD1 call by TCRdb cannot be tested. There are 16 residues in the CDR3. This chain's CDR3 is CASSDPYSYKGTEAFF.

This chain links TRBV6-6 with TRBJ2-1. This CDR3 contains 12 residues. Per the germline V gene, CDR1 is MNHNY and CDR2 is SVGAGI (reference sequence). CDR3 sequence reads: CASSWVYSWKFF.

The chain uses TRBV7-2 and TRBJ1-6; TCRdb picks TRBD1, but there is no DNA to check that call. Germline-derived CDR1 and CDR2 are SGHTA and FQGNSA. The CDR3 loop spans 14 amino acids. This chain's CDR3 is CASSLGMGQPPLHF.

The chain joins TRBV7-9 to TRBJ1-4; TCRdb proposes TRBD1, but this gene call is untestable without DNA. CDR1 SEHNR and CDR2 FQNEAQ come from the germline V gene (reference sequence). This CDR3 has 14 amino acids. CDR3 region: CASSLAVQGEKLFF.

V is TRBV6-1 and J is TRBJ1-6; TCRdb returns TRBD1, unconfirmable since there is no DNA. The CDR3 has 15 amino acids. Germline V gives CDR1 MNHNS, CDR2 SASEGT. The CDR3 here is CASSDLGPKNSPLHF.

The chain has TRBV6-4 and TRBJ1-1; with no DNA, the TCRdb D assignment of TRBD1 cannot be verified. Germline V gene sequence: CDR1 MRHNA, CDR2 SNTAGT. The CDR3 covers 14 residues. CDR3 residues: CASSENREGTEAFF.

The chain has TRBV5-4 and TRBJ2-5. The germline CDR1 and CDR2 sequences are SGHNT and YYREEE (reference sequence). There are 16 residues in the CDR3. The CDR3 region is CASSLGVGTAQETQYF. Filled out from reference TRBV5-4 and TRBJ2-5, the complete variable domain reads ETGVTQSPTHLIKTRGQQVTLRCSSQSGHNTVSWYQQALGQGPQFIFQYYREEENGRGNFPPRFSGLQFPNYSSELNVNALELDDSALYLCASSLGVGTAQETQYFGPGTRLLVL.

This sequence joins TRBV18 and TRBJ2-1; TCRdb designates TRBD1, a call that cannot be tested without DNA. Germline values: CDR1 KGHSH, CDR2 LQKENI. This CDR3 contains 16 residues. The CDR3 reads CASLSVGGNSYNEQFF. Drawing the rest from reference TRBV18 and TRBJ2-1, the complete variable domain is NAGVMQNPRHLVRRRGQEARLRCSPMKGHSHVYWYRQLPEEGLKFMVYLQKENIIDESGMPKERFSAEFPKEGPSILRIQQVVRGDSAAYFCASLSVGGNSYNEQFFGPGTRLTVL.

The CDR3: CASRPRGLTGTEAFF. V is TRBV6-5 and J is TRBJ1-1; TCRdb gives TRBD1 as the D gene, but with no DNA this cannot be confirmed. CDR1 and CDR2 from the germline V gene are MNHEY and SVGAGI. This CDR3 contains 15 residues.

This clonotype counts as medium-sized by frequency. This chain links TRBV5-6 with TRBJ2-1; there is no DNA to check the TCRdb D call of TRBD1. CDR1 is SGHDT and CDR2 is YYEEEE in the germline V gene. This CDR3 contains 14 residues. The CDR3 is CASSPDGGAGEQFF.

The CDR3 protein is CATEIGGSGYGYTF. The chain has TRBV10-3 and TRBJ1-2; TCRdb selects TRBD1, and the lack of DNA leaves this call unchecked. Germline V CDR1 and CDR2: ENHRY, SYGVKD. There are 14 residues in the CDR3.

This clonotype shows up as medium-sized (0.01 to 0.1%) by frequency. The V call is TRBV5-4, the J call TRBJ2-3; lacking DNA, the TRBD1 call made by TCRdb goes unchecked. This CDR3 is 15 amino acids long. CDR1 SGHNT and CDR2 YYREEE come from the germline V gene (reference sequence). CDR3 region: CASSMRGGLTDTQYF.

CDR3: CATHAGRGQPQHF. The rearrangement joins TRBV19 to TRBJ1-5. Germline assignment: CDR1 LNHDA and CDR2 SQIVND (reference sequence). The CDR3 runs 13 residues.

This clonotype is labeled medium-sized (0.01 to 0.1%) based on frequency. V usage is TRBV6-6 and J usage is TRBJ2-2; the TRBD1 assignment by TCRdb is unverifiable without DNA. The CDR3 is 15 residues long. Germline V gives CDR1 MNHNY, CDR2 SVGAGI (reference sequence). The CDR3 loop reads CASSNGQGWTGELFF.

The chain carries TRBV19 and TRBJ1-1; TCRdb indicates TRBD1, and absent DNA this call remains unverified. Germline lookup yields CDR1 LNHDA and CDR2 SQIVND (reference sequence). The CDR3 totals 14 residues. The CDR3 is CASSIGGPDTEAFF.

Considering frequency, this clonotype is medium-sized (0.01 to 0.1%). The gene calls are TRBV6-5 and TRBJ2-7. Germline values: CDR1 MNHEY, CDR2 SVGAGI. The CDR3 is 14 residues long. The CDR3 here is CASSSSQGSYEQYF.

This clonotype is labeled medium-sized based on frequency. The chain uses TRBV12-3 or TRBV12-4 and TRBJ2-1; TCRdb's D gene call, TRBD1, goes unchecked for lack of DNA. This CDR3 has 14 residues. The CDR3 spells CASSSGGEHNEQFF.

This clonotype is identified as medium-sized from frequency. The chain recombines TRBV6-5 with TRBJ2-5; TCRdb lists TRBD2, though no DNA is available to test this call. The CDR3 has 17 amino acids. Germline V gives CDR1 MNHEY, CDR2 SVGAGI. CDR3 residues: CASSYSAAGERGETQYF.

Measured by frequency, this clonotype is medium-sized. The CDR3 loop reads CASSPQGTQYF. V usage is TRBV18 and J usage is TRBJ2-5. The CDR3 spans 11 residues. Per the germline V gene, CDR1 is KGHSH and CDR2 is LQKENI.

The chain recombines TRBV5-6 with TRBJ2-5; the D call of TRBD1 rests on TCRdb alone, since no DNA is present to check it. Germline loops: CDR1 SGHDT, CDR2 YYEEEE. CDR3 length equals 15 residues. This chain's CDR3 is CASSKGQGATETQYF.

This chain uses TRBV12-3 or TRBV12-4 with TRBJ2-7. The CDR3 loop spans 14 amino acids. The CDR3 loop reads CASTFSGSSYEQYF.

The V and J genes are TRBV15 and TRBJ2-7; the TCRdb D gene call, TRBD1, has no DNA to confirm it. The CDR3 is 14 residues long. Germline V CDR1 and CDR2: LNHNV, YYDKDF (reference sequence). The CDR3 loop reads CATQDLTVGYEQYF.